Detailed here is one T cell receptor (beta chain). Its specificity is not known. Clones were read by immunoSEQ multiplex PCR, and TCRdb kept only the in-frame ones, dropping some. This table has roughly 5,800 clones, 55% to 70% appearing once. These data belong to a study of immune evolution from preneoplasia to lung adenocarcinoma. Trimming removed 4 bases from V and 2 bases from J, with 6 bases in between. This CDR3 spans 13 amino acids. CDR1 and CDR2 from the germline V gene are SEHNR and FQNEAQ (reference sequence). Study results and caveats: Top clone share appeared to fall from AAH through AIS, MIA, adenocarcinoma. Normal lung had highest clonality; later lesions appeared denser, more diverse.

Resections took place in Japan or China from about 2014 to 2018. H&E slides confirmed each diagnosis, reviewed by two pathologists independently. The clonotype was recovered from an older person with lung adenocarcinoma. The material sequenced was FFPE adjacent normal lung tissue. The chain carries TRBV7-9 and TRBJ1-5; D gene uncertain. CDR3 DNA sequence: TGTGCCAGCAGCTCCGACGGCAATCAGCCCCAGCATTTT. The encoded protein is CASSSDGNQPQHF.